The 20 T cell receptor beta chains below come from one sample, sequenced in a study of blood T cell repertoires in COVID-19. Method: immunoSEQ multiplex PCR; TCRdb's copy keeps in-frame clones and lacks some. Of approximately 150,000 clones in the sample, more than 70% are singletons; the top ten hold more than 4%. The sample comprised peripheral blood. These TCRs come from a woman in her 50s with acute or convalescent COVID-19.

J is TRBJ2-1 and V is TRBV7-3, with 7 bases aligning to TRBD1. Germline V lookup: CDR1 SGHTA, CDR2 FQGTGA. The CDR3 consists of 12 residues. The V segment lost 4 bases and the J segment 14 bases; nucleotides outside the gene matches: 8. For the CDR3, the DNA is TGTGCCAGCAGCTCCCCGGCAGGGGGAAAGTTCTTC. Translated, it gives CASSSPAGGKFF. Complete variable domain (other parts from reference TRBV7-3 and TRBJ2-1): GAGVSQTPSNKVTEKGKYVELRCDPISGHTALYWYRQSLGQGPEFLIYFQGTGAADDSGLPNDRFFAVRPEGSVSTLKIQRTERGDSAVYLCASSSPAGGKFFGPGTRLTVL.

The DNA for the CDR3 is TGTACTAACGGGGGGGTCCAAGAGACCCAGTACTTC. Residues: CTNGGVQETQYF. The chain couples TRBV11-3 to TRBJ2-5; 8 positions match TRBD2. Per germline, CDR1 SGHNT and CDR2 YENEEA. CDR3 length: 12 residues. Full variable domain (missing parts from reference TRBV11-3 and TRBJ2-5): EAGVVQSPRYKIIEKKQPVAFWCNPISGHNTLYWYLQNLGQGPELLIRYENEEAVDDSQLPKDRFSAERLKGVDSTLKIQPAELGDSAVYLCTNGGVQETQYFGPGTRLLVL.

The chain couples TRBV6-2 or TRBV6-3 to TRBJ1-6, with D maybe TRBD1 (5 bases). The germline V gene encodes CDR1 MNHEY and CDR2 SVGEGT. V was trimmed by 4 bases and J by 4 bases, leaving 8 bases between them. The CDR3 is made up of 14 amino acids. The CDR3 loop is CASSFAGYNSPLHF. Here the CDR3 DNA reads TGTGCCAGCAGTTTCGCAGGGTATAATTCACCCCTCCACTTT.

This clone was picked up a small number of times. V is TRBV6-2 or TRBV6-3 and J is TRBJ1-4, with 7 bases matching TRBD1. Germline V CDR1 and CDR2: MNHEY, SVGEGT. This CDR3 contains 15 residues. The trim removed 2 bases at V and 6 bases at J, leaving 6 bases unmatched. This chain's CDR3 is CASSYVDRQDEKLFF. The DNA of the CDR3 is TGTGCCAGCAGTTACGTGGACAGGCAGGATGAAAAACTGTTTTTT.

The chain joins TRBV7-2 to TRBJ1-2; weak D call: TRBD1 (6 bases). The CDR3 length is 13 residues. Trimming took 1 base from V and 7 from J, leaving 10 bases between them. Germline assignment: CDR1 SGHTA and CDR2 FQGNSA. The CDR3 spells CASSLGTAGGYTF. The CDR3 region has the DNA TGTGCCAGCAGCTTAGGGACAGCTGGTGGCTACACCTTC.

This clone was seen more than once but under ten times. Within the sample, other DNA sequences also encode this same CDR3. CDR3 in amino acids: CASSLGRENQPQHF. Written as DNA, the CDR3 is TGTGCCAGCAGCTTGGGACGGGAGAATCAGCCCCAGCATTTT. The chain carries TRBV7-8 and TRBJ1-5, with D possibly TRBD1 on 5 matching bases. Per germline, CDR1 SGHVS and CDR2 FQNEAQ. V dropped 3 bases and J dropped 4 bases, with 10 bases sitting between them. The CDR3 runs 14 residues. Looking up the rest from reference TRBV7-8 and TRBJ1-5 gives the full variable domain: GAGVSQSPRYKVAKRGQDVALRCDPISGHVSLFWYQQALGQGPEFLTYFQNEAQLDKSGLPSDRFFAERPEGSVSTLKIQRTQQEDSAVYLCASSLGRENQPQHFGDGTRLSIL.

CDR3 DNA sequence: TGTGCCAGCAGCCAATACAGTCTTGCAACTAATGAAAAACTGTTTTTT. It encodes CASSQYSLATNEKLFF. This rearrangement joins TRBV16 to TRBJ1-4; D gene unclear. V lost 1 base and J 0 bases, leaving 9 bases between the germline ends. The CDR3 runs to 16 residues. CDR1 is KGHSY and CDR2 is FQNENV in the germline V gene. The full variable domain, its missing parts supplied by reference TRBV16 and TRBJ1-4, is GEEVAQTPKHLVRGEGQKAKLYCAPIKGHSYVFWYQQVLKNEFKFLISFQNENVFDETGMPKERFSAKCLPNSPCSLEIQATKLEDSAVYFCASSQYSLATNEKLFFGSGTQLSVL.

V gene TRBV5-6 combines with J gene TRBJ2-3, with 9 bases lining up with TRBD1. Germline CDR1 and CDR2: SGHDT and YYEEEE. V was pared by 0 bases and J by 1 base, with 9 bases of the junction left unmatched. The CDR3 is 18 residues long. In DNA form, the CDR3 reads TGTGCCAGCAGCTTGGCCCTCGGGACAGGGCTCGGCACAGATACGCAGTATTTT. This translates into CASSLALGTGLGTDTQYF.

This clone has just a few counts. This sequence joins TRBV7-8 and TRBJ2-2, with D tentatively TRBD2 (5 bases). The V end lost 2 bases, the J end lost 4 bases, and 17 bases lay between the germline ends. Per the germline V gene, CDR1 is SGHVS and CDR2 is FQNEAQ. The CDR3 length is 17 residues. CDR3 sequence: CASSLLILRGSTGELFF. CDR3 bases: TGTGCCAGCAGCTTACTTATCCTCCGAGGGAGCACCGGGGAGCTGTTTTTT.

The V and J genes are TRBV10-1 and TRBJ1-3, with 8 bases aligning to TRBD1. This CDR3 region has 15 residues. Germline V gene data show CDR1 as WNHNN and CDR2 as SYGVQD (reference sequence). The V and J ends lost 6 bases and 6 bases, in that order; junction bases with no gene match: 10. The DNA of the CDR3 is TGCGCCAGCAGACTTGCGACAGGGGCGAAAAACACCATATATTTT. Amino acid sequence: CASRLATGAKNTIYF.

This chain connects TRBV28 to TRBJ1-2; a weak D match, TRBD1 (5 bases). The CDR3 loop spans 14 amino acids. V dropped 3 bases and J dropped 1 base, with 9 bases sitting between them. Germline V gene data show CDR1 as MDHEN and CDR2 as SYDVKM. CDR3 sequence reads: CASSFVGVNYGYTF. The CDR3 DNA reads TGTGCCAGCAGTTTTGTAGGGGTTAACTATGGCTACACCTTC.

This chain uses TRBV2 with TRBJ1-5; 7 bases line up with TRBD1. This CDR3 has 14 residues. Germline values: CDR1 SNHLY, CDR2 FYNNEI. Trimming cost V 5 bases and J 2 bases; bases outside gene matches: 3. The CDR3 spells CASSWGTGNQPQHF. The DNA of the CDR3 is TGTGCCAGCAGTTGGGGGACAGGCAATCAGCCCCAGCATTTT.

In its sample, this clone was seen a few times. This chain connects TRBV7-8 to TRBJ1-5, with unresolved D. This CDR3 is built from 12 residues. Germline V gene data show CDR1 as SGHVS and CDR2 as FQNEAQ. Trimming removed 2 bases from V and 4 bases from J, with 3 bases in between. The CDR3 bases are TGTGCCAGCAGCTTACCAAATCAGCCCCAGCATTTT. This encodes CASSLPNQPQHF.

The chain joins TRBV5-1 to TRBJ1-1; weak D call: TRBD1 (5 bases). The germline V gene encodes CDR1 SGHRS and CDR2 YFSETQ. Trimming cost V 3 bases and J 4 bases, with 13 bases left between them. The CDR3 consists of 14 residues. DNA for the CDR3: TGCGCCAGCAGCTCACACGGCCAGGGCACTGAAGCTTTCTTT. It specifies CASSSHGQGTEAFF.

The chain recombines TRBV28 with TRBJ1-6; D gene unclear. The CDR3 runs 16 residues. Per the germline V gene, CDR1 is MDHEN and CDR2 is SYDVKM. Between the trimmed V and J ends, which lost 7 bases and 0 bases, there was a span of 13 bases. CDR3 sequence: CASTSLSGSYNSPLHF. CDR3 DNA sequence: TGTGCCAGCACTAGCCTGTCCGGCTCCTATAATTCACCCCTCCACTTT.

Only a few counts were recorded for this clone. The J gene is TRBJ1-5, the V gene TRBV6-2 or TRBV6-3, with a possible D match to TRBD1 (5 bases). V lost 2 bases, J lost 3 bases, and 11 bases lay in between. The germline V gene has CDR1 MNHEY and CDR2 SVGEGT. The length of the CDR3 is 15 residues. CDR3 amino acids: CASSYGGAHNQPQHF. The CDR3 DNA follows: TGTGCCAGCAGTTACGGTGGGGCCCACAATCAGCCCCAGCATTTT.

The V and J genes are TRBV5-6 and TRBJ1-1, with D perhaps matching TRBD1 (6 bases). The V end lost 1 base, the J end lost 7 bases, and 20 bases lay between the germline ends. Per the germline V gene, CDR1 is SGHDT and CDR2 is YYEEEE. The CDR3 covers 16 residues. The CDR3 spells CASSLFGGAGWGEAFF. The CDR3 DNA reads as TGTGCCAGCAGCTTGTTTGGGGGGGCTGGATGGGGTGAAGCTTTCTTT.

The chain uses TRBV19 and TRBJ2-2; TRBD2 matches 11 bases. The CDR3 is 15 amino acids. The germline CDR1 and CDR2 sequences are LNHDA and SQIVND (reference sequence). Trimming cost V 2 bases and J 4 bases; bases outside gene matches: 0. In DNA form, the CDR3 reads TGTGCCAGTAGTATAACTAGCGGGGGCACCGGGGAGCTGTTTTTT. As protein: CASSITSGGTGELFF. Combining the CDR3 with reference TRBV19 and TRBJ2-2 gives the whole variable domain DGGITQSPKYLFRKEGQNVTLSCEQNLNHDAMYWYRQDPGQGLRLIYYSQIVNDFQKGDIAEGYSVSREKKESFPLTVTSAQKNPTAFYLCASSITSGGTGELFFGEGSRLTVL.

The table lists this clone with a few counts. V usage is TRBV10-3 and J usage is TRBJ1-5; possibly TRBD1 for D (6 bases). The CDR3 length is 13 residues. Deletions cut 11 bases from V and 5 bases from J, with 16 bases between. Germline-derived CDR1 and CDR2 are ENHRY and SYGVKD. As DNA, the CDR3 is TGTGCCTCAGGGGCGGGTCGGGATCAGCCCCAGCATTTT. Protein: CASGAGRDQPQHF.

The CDR3 is CASNQPGGNTDTQYF. CDR3 nucleotides: TGTGCCAGCAACCAGCCGGGGGGGAACACAGATACGCAGTATTTT. The chain uses TRBV28 and TRBJ2-3; TRBD2 matches at 8 bases. Germline loops: CDR1 MDHEN, CDR2 SYDVKM. The CDR3 has 15 amino acids. J gave up 2 bases and V 7 bases, and 8 bases lay outside the gene matches.